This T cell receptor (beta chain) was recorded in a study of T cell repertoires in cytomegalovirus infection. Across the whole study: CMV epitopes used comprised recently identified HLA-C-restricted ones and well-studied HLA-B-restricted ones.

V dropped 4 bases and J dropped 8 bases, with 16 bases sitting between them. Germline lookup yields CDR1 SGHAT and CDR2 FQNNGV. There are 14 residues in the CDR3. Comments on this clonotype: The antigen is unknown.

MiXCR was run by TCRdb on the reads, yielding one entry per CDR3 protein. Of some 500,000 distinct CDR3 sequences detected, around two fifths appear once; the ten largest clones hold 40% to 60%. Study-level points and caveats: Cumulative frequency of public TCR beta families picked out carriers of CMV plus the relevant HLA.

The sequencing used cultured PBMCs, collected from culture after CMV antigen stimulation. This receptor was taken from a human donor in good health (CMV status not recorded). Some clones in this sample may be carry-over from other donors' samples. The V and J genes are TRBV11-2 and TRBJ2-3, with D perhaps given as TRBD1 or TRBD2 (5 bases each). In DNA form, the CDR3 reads TGTGCCAGCAGCTCCCCCCGGGGCCGTGGTACGCAGTATTTT. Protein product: CASSSPRGRGTQYF.